The present TCR beta chain was sequenced within a study of T cell changes during pregnancy in multiple sclerosis. The table came from immunoSEQ multiplex PCR; TCRdb's copy has only in-frame clones and leaves some out. The sample has over 15,000 clones; approximately 84% are singletons. Germline assignment: CDR1 MNHEY and CDR2 SMNVEV (reference sequence). Trimming stripped 8 bases from V and 3 bases from J, with 19 bases between. This CDR3 spans 15 amino acids. V usage is TRBV27 and J usage is TRBJ1-1; maybe TRBD1 (5 bases). Sequences were derived from CD8+ T cells from peripheral blood mononuclear cells, sampled in the second trimester of pregnancy. The TCR was taken from a female donor in good health, enrolled as a control in a pregnancy study. Here the CDR3 DNA reads TGTGCCAGCGTGCGCCAGGGTTTCCGCGACACTGAAGCTTTCTTT. Its translation: CASVRQGFRDTEAFF.